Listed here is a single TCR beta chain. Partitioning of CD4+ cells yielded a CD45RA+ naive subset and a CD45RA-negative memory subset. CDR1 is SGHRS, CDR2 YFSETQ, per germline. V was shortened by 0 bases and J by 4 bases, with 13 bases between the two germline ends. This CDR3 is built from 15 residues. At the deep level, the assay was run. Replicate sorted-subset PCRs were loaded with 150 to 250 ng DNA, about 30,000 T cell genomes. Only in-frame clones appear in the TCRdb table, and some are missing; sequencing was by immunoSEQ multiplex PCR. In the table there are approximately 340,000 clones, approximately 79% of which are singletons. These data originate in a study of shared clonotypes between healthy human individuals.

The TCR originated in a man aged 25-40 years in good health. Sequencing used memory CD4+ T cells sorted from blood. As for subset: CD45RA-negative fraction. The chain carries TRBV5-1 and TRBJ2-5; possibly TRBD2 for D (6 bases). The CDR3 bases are TGCGCCAGCAGCTTGGGAGGCACCGGGGGAGAGACCCAGTACTTC. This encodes CASSLGGTGGETQYF.